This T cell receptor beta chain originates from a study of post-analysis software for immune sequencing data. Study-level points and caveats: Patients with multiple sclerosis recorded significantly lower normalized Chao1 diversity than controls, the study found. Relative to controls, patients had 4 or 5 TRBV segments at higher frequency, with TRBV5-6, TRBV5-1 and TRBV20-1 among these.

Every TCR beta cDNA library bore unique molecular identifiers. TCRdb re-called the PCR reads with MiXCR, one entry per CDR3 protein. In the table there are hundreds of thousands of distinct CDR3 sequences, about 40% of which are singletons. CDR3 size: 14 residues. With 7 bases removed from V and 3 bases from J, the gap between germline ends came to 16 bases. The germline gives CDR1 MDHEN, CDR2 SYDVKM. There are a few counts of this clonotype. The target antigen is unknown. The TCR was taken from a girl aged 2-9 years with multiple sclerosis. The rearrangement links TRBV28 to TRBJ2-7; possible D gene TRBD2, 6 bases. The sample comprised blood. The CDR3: CASTTTRELYEQYF. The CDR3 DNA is TGTGCCAGCACCACTACCCGGGAGCTCTACGAGCAGTACTTC.